What follows are 18 T cell receptor beta chains derived from one specimen sequenced in a study of T-cell memory formation after mild COVID-19. In TCRdb, the 5' RACE reads were re-called with MiXCR into one record per CDR3 protein. The table shows about 290,000 distinct CDR3 sequences, with 15% to 20% occurring only once. What was sequenced was PBMCs or a T cell subset sorted from them (not recorded which). These receptors were collected from a man between 18 and 29 years old who had mild COVID-19 (a few samples of this study predate the infection). Cell type and time point are not known.

This clonotype was counted between two and nine times. The J gene is TRBJ2-1, the V gene TRBV7-9; 9 bases fit TRBD1. CDR3 length: 13 amino acids. CDR1 and CDR2 from the germline V gene are SEHNR and FQNEAQ (reference sequence). V dropped 6 bases and J dropped 11; count of bases not matched to a gene: 8. CDR3 in amino acids: CASRSGTGLKQFF. CDR3 coding DNA: TGTGCCAGCAGGTCCGGGACAGGGCTCAAGCAGTTCTTC.

This sequence joins TRBV7-9 and TRBJ2-1; D remains unclear. CDR3 length equals 16 residues. Trimming left V 4 bases short and J 0 bases short, with 13 bases between. Germline V gene sequence: CDR1 SEHNR, CDR2 FQNEAQ (reference sequence). The CDR3 region is CASSSPTVSSYNEQFF. As DNA, the CDR3 is TGTGCCAGCAGCTCACCGACTGTGAGCTCCTACAATGAGCAGTTCTTC. The whole variable domain, remainder taken from reference TRBV7-9 and TRBJ2-1, is DTGVSQNPRHKITKRGQNVTFRCDPISEHNRLYWYRQTLGQGPEFLTYFQNEAQLEKSRLLSDRFSAERPKGSFSTLEIQRTEQGDSAMYLCASSSPTVSSYNEQFFGPGTRLTVL.

The rearrangement joins TRBV5-1 to TRBJ1-2, with 8 bases aligning to TRBD1. Per the germline V gene, CDR1 is SGHRS and CDR2 is YFSETQ. V shed 1 base and J 6 bases; nucleotides not matched to a gene: 11. The CDR3 spans 16 residues. CDR3 DNA sequence: TGCGCCAGCAGCTTGCGAACGACAGGGGTATGGGATGGCTACACCTTC. Protein product: CASSLRTTGVWDGYTF.

This rearrangement joins TRBV7-2 to TRBJ2-1; 12 bases map to TRBD2. CDR3 length: 16 residues. The junction had 6 bases not matched to a gene; V was cut back by 2 bases and J by 7 bases. CDR1 and CDR2 (germline): SGHTA, FQGNSA. The CDR3 DNA reads TGTGCCAGCAGCTTATGGACTAGCGGGGCTCGGAATGAGCAGTTCTTC. It codes for CASSLWTSGARNEQFF.

V gene TRBV12-3 or TRBV12-4 combines with J gene TRBJ2-1; D is unclear. Trimming left V 7 bases short and J 10 bases short, with 17 bases between. The CDR3 extends over 13 amino acids. The CDR3 nucleotides read TGTGCCAGCACCCCAACCGGAATTGGGGAGCAGTTCTTC. This gives the protein CASTPTGIGEQFF.

The chain carries TRBV6-6 and TRBJ1-1, with D possibly being TRBD1 (5 bases). From germline, CDR1 is MNHNY and CDR2 SVGAGI (reference sequence). This CDR3 region has 14 residues. Trimming left V 8 bases short and J 3 bases short, with 16 bases between. The CDR3: CASANFGGDTEAFF. The DNA for the CDR3 is TGTGCCAGCGCAAACTTTGGGGGTGACACTGAAGCTTTCTTT.

Worth noting for this clonotype: A read error may explain this, as a much larger clone is one base away. V and J are TRBV7-2 and TRBJ1-2; D is unresolved. V was trimmed by 3 bases and J by 0 bases, leaving 5 bases between them. This CDR3 region has 13 residues. The V gene's germline CDR1 is SGHTA and CDR2 FQGNSA. The CDR3, as DNA: TGTGCCAGCAGCTTCGACGCTAACTATGGCTACACCTTC. This translates into CASSFDANYGYTF.

This clonotype occurred a few times. The chain joins TRBV7-3 to TRBJ1-1; a possible D gene is TRBD1 (5 bases). Trimming shortened V by 5 bases and J by 1 base, and 14 bases separated the two germline ends. The CDR3 totals 15 residues. Germline assignment: CDR1 SGHTA and CDR2 FQGTGA. CDR3 DNA: TGTGCCAGCAGCCCCGCCCCGCAGGGGAACACTGAAGCTTTCTTT. As protein: CASSPAPQGNTEAFF.

This clonotype was seen more than once but under ten times. The chain uses TRBV12-3 or TRBV12-4 and TRBJ2-7; 9 positions agree with TRBD2. This CDR3 region has 12 residues. Germline trimming cut 2 bases from V and 7 bases from J; bases unmatched to any gene: 0. The CDR3 sequence is CASSLLAGEQYV. CDR3 DNA sequence: TGTGCCAGCAGTTTACTAGCGGGGGAGCAGTACGTC.

This clonotype was counted between two and nine times. The chain couples TRBV7-3 to TRBJ1-1, with 7 bases fitting TRBD1. The CDR3 extends over 19 amino acids. The germline CDR1 and CDR2 sequences are SGHTA and FQGTGA. V trimming: 2 bases; J trimming: 1 base; junction bases outside the gene matches: 16. The CDR3 is CASSLLPQGLSRENTEAFF. CDR3 nucleotide sequence: TGTGCCAGCAGCTTACTCCCACAGGGGCTCTCTAGGGAGAACACTGAAGCTTTCTTT.

This clonotype was found a few times. The J gene is TRBJ2-5, the V gene TRBV7-9, with 7 bases matching TRBD1. J lost 7 bases, V lost 5 bases, and 16 bases had no gene match. CDR3 size: 16 residues. Germline CDR1 SEHNR, CDR2 FQNEAQ (reference sequence). DNA of the CDR3: TGTGCCAGCAGCGCCCTGTTTCAAGGGGGCATTAGGACCCAGTACTTC. This encodes CASSALFQGGIRTQYF.

The genes are TRBV5-1 and TRBJ2-7; D is perhaps TRBD1 or TRBD2 (5 bases each). The CDR3 contains 14 residues. V lost 5 bases and J 4 bases, leaving 16 bases between the germline ends. CDR1 and CDR2 from the germline V gene are SGHRS and YFSETQ. As DNA, the CDR3 is TGCGCCAGCAGTTTTCCGGGACGGCGTTACGAGCAGTACTTC. Translating it yields CASSFPGRRYEQYF.

The genes are TRBV7-2 and TRBJ2-1; possibly TRBD1 or TRBD2 for D (6 bases each). The ends were cut back, 6 bases at V and 9 bases at J, with 18 bases in the middle. Germline CDR1 SGHTA, CDR2 FQGNSA. CDR3 length: 14 residues. The DNA for the CDR3 is TGTGCCAGCAGACCGAGACAGGCGGGGACTGAGCAGTTCTTC. Protein sequence: CASRPRQAGTEQFF.

This clonotype has a count of ten or more. This chain links TRBV29-1 with TRBJ1-5, with D possibly TRBD1 on 6 matching bases. With 4 bases removed from V and 7 bases from J, the gap between germline ends came to 11 bases. CDR1 is SQVTM, CDR2 ANQGSEA, per germline. This CDR3 is built from 12 residues. CDR3 residues: CSVGVRGQPQHF. DNA for the CDR3: TGCAGCGTTGGTGTAAGGGGGCAGCCCCAGCATTTT.

This clonotype was recorded a few times. This sequence joins TRBV6-6 and TRBJ1-4, with a possible D match to TRBD1 (6 bases). This CDR3 comprises 15 residues. Germline loops: CDR1 MNHNY, CDR2 SVGAGI (reference sequence). V gave up 5 bases and J gave up 6 bases, with 16 bases separating them. The CDR3 loop is CASSNIQGGDEKLFF. The DNA of the CDR3 is TGTGCCAGCAGTAACATACAGGGCGGGGATGAAAAACTGTTTTTT.

CDR3 protein: CASTLGEGGLYNSPLHF. The CDR3 DNA sequence: TGTGCCAGCACCCTGGGAGAAGGGGGACTCTATAATTCACCCCTCCACTTT. The chain has TRBV11-2 and TRBJ1-6; D possibly corresponds to TRBD1 (6 bases). Germline V gene lookup returns CDR1 SGHAT and CDR2 FQNNGV. The V gene lost 7 bases and the J gene lost 3 bases, with 19 bases spanning the gap. This CDR3 has 17 residues.

This clonotype has only a few counts. This chain joins TRBV7-9 and TRBJ1-1; 7 bases agree with TRBD1. V trimming: 5 bases; J trimming: 3 bases; junction bases outside the gene matches: 9. The CDR3 contains 15 residues. Germline CDR1 reads SEHNR; CDR2 reads FQNEAQ (reference sequence). CDR3 coding DNA: TGTGCCAGCAGCCCAACACAGGGGCCGCACACTGAAGCTTTCTTT. Protein: CASSPTQGPHTEAFF. Full variable domain (rest looked up from reference TRBV7-9 and TRBJ1-1): DTGVSQNPRHKITKRGQNVTFRCDPISEHNRLYWYRQTLGQGPEFLTYFQNEAQLEKSRLLSDRFSAERPKGSFSTLEIQRTEQGDSAMYLCASSPTQGPHTEAFFGQGTRLTVV.

This chain links TRBV7-9 with TRBJ2-7; maybe TRBD2 (5 bases). V lost 3 bases to trimming and J lost 2 bases, with 14 bases between them. Germline V gene sequence: CDR1 SEHNR, CDR2 FQNEAQ (reference sequence). The CDR3 runs to 15 residues. The DNA of the CDR3 is TGTGCCAGCAGCTTGCTTCCTAGCAGAGCCTACGAGCAGTACTTC. Translation: CASSLLPSRAYEQYF. Full variable domain (rest looked up from reference TRBV7-9 and TRBJ2-7): DTGVSQNPRHKITKRGQNVTFRCDPISEHNRLYWYRQTLGQGPEFLTYFQNEAQLEKSRLLSDRFSAERPKGSFSTLEIQRTEQGDSAMYLCASSLLPSRAYEQYFGPGTRLTVT.